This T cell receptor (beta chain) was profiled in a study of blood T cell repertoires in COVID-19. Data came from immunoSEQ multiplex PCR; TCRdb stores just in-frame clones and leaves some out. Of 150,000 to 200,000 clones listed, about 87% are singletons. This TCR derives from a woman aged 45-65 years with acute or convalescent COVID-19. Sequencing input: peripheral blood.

CDR3 loop: CATSAGGADSNQPQHF. The CDR3 DNA sequence: TGTGCCACCAGTGCAGGGGGCGCCGACAGCAATCAGCCCCAGCATTTT. The gene calls are TRBV24-1 and TRBJ1-5, with 8 bases identical to TRBD1. Trimming cost V 5 bases and J 1 base; bases outside gene matches: 6. This CDR3 has 16 residues. In germline, CDR1 is KGHDR, CDR2 SFDVKD.